This T cell receptor (beta chain) comes out of a study of blood T cell repertoires in COVID-19. Data came from immunoSEQ multiplex PCR; TCRdb stores just in-frame clones and leaves some out. The sample lists 100,000 to 150,000 clones, approximately 87% occurring once. Trimming shortened V by 4 bases and J by 2 bases, and 4 bases separated the two germline ends. Germline lookup yields CDR1 MNHEY and CDR2 SVGAGI. The CDR3 has 12 residues. This sequence originates from a woman in her seventies with acute or convalescent COVID-19. The sequenced sample consisted of peripheral blood. This chain links TRBV6-5 with TRBJ2-3; D gene unclear. In DNA, the CDR3 is TGTGCCAGCAGTTCCCTCACAGATACGCAGTATTTT. Its protein product is CASSSLTDTQYF.